Below, one T cell receptor beta chain is given with its context. Its binding antigen is unknown. Base qualities are not provided; no much larger clone lies one nucleotide away. Libraries were constructed by the immunoSEQ multiplex PCR assay. Not all clones reach the TCRdb copy of this immuneACCESS table, which keeps in-frame sequences only. Checked studies attribute under half of the gap to unresolved V genes and leave the rest unexplained. This sample has 55,000 to 80,000 clones in its table, and roughly 96% of those were observed once. Roughly 0.033% of the sample is in the top ten clones. Taken from cysteine to phenylalanine, the CDR3 has 13 residues. The entry retains the CDR3 DNA only, 39 bases that are in frame from base 1. CDR1 and CDR2, per the germline V gene, are SGHTA and FQGNSA. The V and J ends are trimmed by 0 bases and 5 bases, leaving 6 bases between them. This record belongs to a study of shared T cell receptors in the human thymus (dated by TCRdb to the early 2020s). A note on the overall study: The study examined how self-reactive, shared T-cell receptor alpha chains are generated in the human thymus.

This sequence originates from a human donor. Sequencing was performed on thymocytes. The sequence is built from TRBV7-2 and TRBJ2-3, with the D segment identity uncertain. The sequenced DNA: TGTGCCAGCAGCTTAGCGATGGGAGATACGCAGTATTTT. Translated, it gives CASSLAMGDTQYF.